This TCR beta chain was sequenced during a study of blood T cell repertoires in COVID-19. About the research overall: The United States, Italy and Spain were the sources of the acute and convalescent COVID-19 samples. In each case, the material was cDNA or gDNA derived from T cells, B-cell-depleted T cells, or PBMCs.

Authors' data handling: For nucleated cells, counts were estimated from reference gene primer amplification. The repertoire was sequenced with immunoSEQ multiplex PCR; TCRdb's copy has only in-frame clones and lacks some. Clone size and V and J calls were adopted from that table, with D and trimming inferred from the DNA. The repertoire includes about 210,000 clones, around 88% of them detected once, and roughly 1.5% sits in the top ten. The sample holds one count of this clone. The TCR originated in a man aged 18 to 35 with active or convalescent COVID-19. Specimen: peripheral blood.

The CDR3 sequence is CSPDRSYGYTF. CDR3 bases: TGCAGCCCCGACAGAAGCTATGGCTACACCTTC. The V and J genes are TRBV29-1 and TRBJ1-2; D is perhaps TRBD1 (5 bases). Deletions cut 8 bases from V and 4 bases from J, with 11 bases between. This CDR3 has 11 residues. Germline V gene data show CDR1 as SQVTM and CDR2 as ANQGSEA.